This TCR beta chain emerged from a study of PD-L1 blockade in urothelial cancer. Across the whole study: In the mid-2010s, patients got going on atezolizumab, taking 1,200 mg intravenously every 3 weeks. Between 0 and 3 chemotherapy regimens preceded treatment for each patient.

Germline CDR1 is SGHRS and CDR2 is YFSETQ. V lost 4 bases and J lost 5; bases outside the gene matches: 16. The CDR3 loop spans 18 amino acids. Generated by immunoSEQ multiplex PCR, the TCRdb table keeps only in-frame clones and is missing some. The sample has 35,000 to 45,000 clones; about 86% are singletons. The receptor comes from a man between 60 and 75 years old with urothelial cancer. The chain couples TRBV5-1 to TRBJ2-1; 9 bases agree with TRBD1. The sample in question was PBMCs, obtained around atezolizumab (anti-PD-L1) treatment. The CDR3 here is CASSGTGSPRRGNNEQFF. CDR3 bases: TGCGCCAGCAGCGGGACAGGGAGCCCTCGGCGGGGGAACAATGAGCAGTTCTTC.